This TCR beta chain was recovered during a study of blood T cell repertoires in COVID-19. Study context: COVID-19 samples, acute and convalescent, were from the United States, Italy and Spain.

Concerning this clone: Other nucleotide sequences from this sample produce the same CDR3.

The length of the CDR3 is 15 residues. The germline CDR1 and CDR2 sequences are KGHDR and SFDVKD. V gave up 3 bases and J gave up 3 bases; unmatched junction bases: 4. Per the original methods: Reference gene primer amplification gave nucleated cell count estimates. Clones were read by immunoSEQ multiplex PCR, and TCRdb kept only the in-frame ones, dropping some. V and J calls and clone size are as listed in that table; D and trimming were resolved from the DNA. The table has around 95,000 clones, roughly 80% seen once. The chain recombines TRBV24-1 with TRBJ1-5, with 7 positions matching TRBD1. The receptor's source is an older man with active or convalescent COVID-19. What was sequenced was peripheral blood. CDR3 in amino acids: CATSDTQGNNQPQHF. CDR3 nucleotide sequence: TGTGCCACCAGTGATACACAGGGGAACAATCAGCCCCAGCATTTT.